This T cell receptor (beta chain) was found in a study of identical twins. TCRdb re-called the 5' RACE reads through MiXCR, storing one row per CDR3 protein. Altogether about 520,000 distinct CDR3 sequences are present, less than 25% being singletons, with the ten largest covering around 1%. This CDR3 is built from 14 residues. CDR1 and CDR2 (germline): DFQATT, SNEGSKA (reference sequence). The V segment lost 4 bases and the J segment 5 bases; nucleotides outside the gene matches: 9. The data were also submitted as part of a second study, on T cells expressing NK-cell markers.

J is TRBJ2-5 and V is TRBV20-1, with 8 bases aligning to TRBD2. This receptor was taken from a woman aged 18-29 years in good health. The source material was CD4+ T cells sorted from blood. CDR3 protein: CSATRSVAGETQYF. CDR3 coding DNA: TGCAGTGCTACCCGGTCAGTAGCGGGGGAGACCCAGTACTTC.